This T cell receptor beta chain was recorded in a study of Ad26.COV2.S vaccination and SARS-CoV-2 variants. Libraries were prepared by immunoSEQ multiplex PCR; TCRdb keeps only in-frame clonotypes and omits some of them. The repertoire holds over 400,000 clones, with about 88% as singletons. Study observations and caveats: The analyses of TCR breadth and depth may have understated the size of total T cell responses. Spike-specific TCR breadth in vaccine recipients exceeded that seen in placebo recipients.

The sample's treatment: some 19 received Ad26.COV2.S at low or high dose, single or two shots; a few received placebo; per-sample allocation not given. Collection of the samples took place on day 63 after the first injection of vaccine or placebo. Boston supplied an adult donor aged 18-55 years. Ad26 vector vaccine expressed Wuhan-strain SARS-CoV-2 spike. Per the germline V gene, CDR1 is MDHEN and CDR2 is SYDVKM. Trimming pared 6 bases from V and 5 bases from J, leaving 10 bases between. The length of the CDR3 is 12 residues. This clone was recorded once. Its antigen remains unknown. The source of this sequence is a person between 18 and 60 years old who received the Ad26.COV2.S COVID-19 vaccine or a placebo. The rearrangement links TRBV28 to TRBJ1-2, with unresolved D. The sample in question was peripheral blood, obtained in a trial of Ad26.COV2.S vaccine versus placebo. Written as DNA, the CDR3 is TGTGCCAGCAGCTTTTCTATTTATGGCTACACCTTC. Residues: CASSFSIYGYTF.